Each of the 27 T cell receptor beta chains below was sequenced from the same sample in a study of CXCR3-negative and CXCR3-positive naive CD8 T cells. Whole-study findings and limits: CXCR3-positive naive cells had TRB CDR3s that were more hydrophobic than CXCR3-negative naive cells had.

These receptors lack a known antigen. The TRB libraries of cDNA were built by UMI-labeled 5' RACE. TCRdb reprocessed the 5' RACE reads, with one entry per CDR3 protein and no DNA. The sample has 130,000 to 150,000 distinct CDR3 sequences. Sequencing was done on a sample of naive CXCR3+ CD8+ T cells from blood. The sample's subset: CD45RO-CCR7+CD27+CD95- naive CD8+ T cells expressing CXCR3 (TNR3+). Source of these receptors: a human donor in good health. Some clones in this sample may be carry-over from other donors' samples.

The rearrangement uses TRBV29-1 and TRBJ2-3; lacking DNA, the TRBD1 call made by TCRdb goes unchecked. This CDR3 is built from 15 residues. The germline V gene encodes CDR1 SQVTM and CDR2 ANQGSEA. This CDR3 reads CSVEGGVKRSDTQYF.

This chain joins TRBV29-1 and TRBJ2-3; TCRdb indicates TRBD2, and absent DNA this call remains unverified. CDR3 length equals 16 residues. Germline V gene data show CDR1 as SQVTM and CDR2 as ANQGSEA. Here the CDR3 reads CSVDGLAGRNTDTQYF.

The chain couples TRBV11-2 to TRBJ2-1; TCRdb designates TRBD2, a call that cannot be tested without DNA. Germline CDR1 is SGHAT and CDR2 is FQNNGV. The CDR3 runs 18 residues. The CDR3 here is CASSLETGLAALNYEQFF.

The gene calls are TRBV9 and TRBJ1-2; TCRdb reports TRBD1, a call that lacks DNA to check it against. Germline V gene sequence: CDR1 SGDLS, CDR2 YYNGEE. The CDR3 contains 13 residues. CDR3 sequence reads: CASSPRTGTGYTF.

The chain has TRBV4-3 and TRBJ2-2; no DNA is available, so the TRBD2 call from TCRdb remains unchecked. Germline CDR1 LGHNA, CDR2 YSLEER. The CDR3 runs to 15 residues. The CDR3 sequence is CASSQATSVTGELFF.

The V and J genes are TRBV12-3 or TRBV12-4 and TRBJ2-1; without DNA, the TCRdb call of TRBD2 cannot be checked. The CDR3 extends over 14 amino acids. The CDR3 is CASSLFAGGHEQFF.

The V call is TRBV5-1, the J call TRBJ2-1; TCRdb's D call of TRBD1 is untestable without DNA. Germline CDR1 and CDR2: SGHRS and YFSETQ. The CDR3 consists of 14 residues. The CDR3 loop reads CASSRAGTGNEQFF.

The V call is TRBV12-3 or TRBV12-4, the J call TRBJ1-5; there is no DNA to check the TCRdb D call of TRBD1. The CDR3 has 14 amino acids. The CDR3 sequence is CASSLSGVNQPQHF.

The V gene is TRBV30, the J gene TRBJ1-2; checking the TCRdb D call of TRBD1 is not possible without DNA. This CDR3 region has 13 residues. Germline V gives CDR1 GTSNPN, CDR2 SVGIG (reference sequence). CDR3 residues: CAWTLDREFGYTF.

V is TRBV28 and J is TRBJ1-2; lacking DNA, the TRBD1 call made by TCRdb goes unchecked. The CDR3 runs to 15 residues. Germline assignment: CDR1 MDHEN and CDR2 SYDVKM. CDR3: CASSTGQGEDYGYTF.

CDR3 loop: CASSLGGQGNNVLTF. This chain uses TRBV12-3 or TRBV12-4 with TRBJ2-6; TCRdb designates TRBD1, a call that cannot be tested without DNA. This CDR3 region has 15 residues.

V usage is TRBV29-1 and J usage is TRBJ1-2. The length of the CDR3 is 14 residues. Germline V gene data show CDR1 as SQVTM and CDR2 as ANQGSEA. This CDR3 is CSVEDPEANYGYTF.

The CDR3 sequence is CASSPLRGEGYGYTF. The chain uses TRBV7-6 and TRBJ1-2; the TCRdb D gene call, TRBD1, has no DNA to confirm it. CDR1 is SGHVS, CDR2 FNYEAQ, per germline. CDR3 length equals 15 residues.

The chain has TRBV23-1 and TRBJ2-3; lacking DNA, the TRBD2 call made by TCRdb goes unchecked. TRBV23-1 is an ORF, with its function uncertain. The CDR3 length is 19 residues. CDR3 region: CPKIPLCPEWGALNSTQYF.

The V and J genes are TRBV29-1 and TRBJ1-1; TCRdb selects TRBD1, and the lack of DNA leaves this call unchecked. Looked up from germline, CDR1 is SQVTM and CDR2 is ANQGSEA. The CDR3 is 12 residues long. CDR3: CSVEDLDREAFF.

The J gene is TRBJ1-5, the V gene TRBV20-1; TCRdb's D gene call, TRBD1, goes unchecked for lack of DNA. Germline V gives CDR1 DFQATT, CDR2 SNEGSKA (reference sequence). This CDR3 contains 15 residues. The CDR3 spells CSAREPRAGNQPQHF.

The genes are TRBV2 and TRBJ2-7. The germline gives CDR1 SNHLY, CDR2 FYNNEI. The CDR3 spans 13 residues. This CDR3 is CASRSGNAYEQDF. The entire variable domain, with the rest obtained from reference TRBV2 and TRBJ2-7, is as follows: EPEVTQTPSHQVTQMGQEVILRCVPISNHLYFYWYRQILGQKVEFLVSFYNNEISEKSEIFDDQFSVERPDGSNFTLKIRSTKLEDSAMYFCASRSGNAYEQDFGPGTRLTVT.

The V and J genes are TRBV20-1 and TRBJ2-5. Germline loops: CDR1 DFQATT, CDR2 SNEGSKA (reference sequence). This CDR3 comprises 14 residues. The CDR3 region is CSAIDQALQETQYF.

The chain uses TRBV19 and TRBJ2-7; without DNA, the TCRdb call of TRBD1 cannot be checked. Germline V lookup: CDR1 LNHDA, CDR2 SQIVND (reference sequence). The length of the CDR3 is 13 residues. The CDR3 here is CASRHRASYEQYF.

CDR3 amino acids: CASREIVLSSYEQYF. The V call is TRBV6-1, the J call TRBJ2-7. The CDR3 loop spans 15 amino acids. Germline CDR1 is MNHNS and CDR2 is SASEGT.

The V call is TRBV13, the J call TRBJ2-1; TCRdb proposes TRBD1, but this gene call is untestable without DNA. The CDR3 loop spans 16 amino acids. CDR1 and CDR2 (germline): PRHDT, FYEKMQ (reference sequence). CDR3: CASSTGRGHLYNEQFF.

V gene TRBV11-3 combines with J gene TRBJ2-1. The germline V gene has CDR1 SGHNT and CDR2 YENEEA. The CDR3 covers 14 residues. The CDR3 loop reads CASSRGAPYNEQFF.

This rearrangement joins TRBV11-2 to TRBJ2-7; the D gene TCRdb calls, TRBD2, cannot be checked with no DNA. Per germline, CDR1 SGHAT and CDR2 FQNNGV. This CDR3 is built from 16 residues. This chain's CDR3 is CASRTGTGTATYEQYF.

The chain joins TRBV7-3 to TRBJ1-1; the TCRdb call, TRBD1, lacks DNA for checking. CDR3 length: 18 residues. Germline assignment: CDR1 SGHTA and CDR2 FQGTGA. This chain's CDR3 is CASSLNPGQGPMNTEAFF.

The chain has TRBV12-3 or TRBV12-4 and TRBJ1-4; TCRdb's assignment of TRBD1 cannot be checked, as there is no DNA. The CDR3 spans 12 residues. The CDR3 here is CASTNRGEKLFF.

The genes are TRBV19 and TRBJ2-7; TCRdb outputs TRBD1, but without DNA this stays unchecked. Germline V gene data show CDR1 as LNHDA and CDR2 as SQIVND (reference sequence). The CDR3 spans 15 residues. The chain's CDR3 is CASSAKGSSSYEQYF.

The J gene is TRBJ1-1, the V gene TRBV5-1; TCRdb's assignment of TRBD1 cannot be checked, as there is no DNA. The CDR3 totals 11 residues. Germline loops: CDR1 SGHRS, CDR2 YFSETQ. CDR3 loop: CASTQGTEAFF.